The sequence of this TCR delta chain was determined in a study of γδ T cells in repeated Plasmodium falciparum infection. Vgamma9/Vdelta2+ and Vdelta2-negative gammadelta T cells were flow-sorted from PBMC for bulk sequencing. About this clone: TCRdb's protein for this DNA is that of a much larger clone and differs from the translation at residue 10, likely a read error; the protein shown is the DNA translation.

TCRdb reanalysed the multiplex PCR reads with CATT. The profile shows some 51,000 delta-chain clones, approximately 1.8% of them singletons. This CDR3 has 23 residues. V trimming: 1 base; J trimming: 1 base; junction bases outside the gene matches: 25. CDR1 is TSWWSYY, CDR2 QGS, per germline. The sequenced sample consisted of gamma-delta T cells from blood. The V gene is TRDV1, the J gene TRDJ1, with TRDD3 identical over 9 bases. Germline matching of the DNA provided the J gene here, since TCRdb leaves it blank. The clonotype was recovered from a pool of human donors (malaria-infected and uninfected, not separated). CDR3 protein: CALGEQVFLTFPLGDRCTDKLIF. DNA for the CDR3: TGTGCTCTTGGGGAACAAGTTTTCCTTACATTTCCACTGGGGGACCGTTGCACCGATAAACTCATCTTT.